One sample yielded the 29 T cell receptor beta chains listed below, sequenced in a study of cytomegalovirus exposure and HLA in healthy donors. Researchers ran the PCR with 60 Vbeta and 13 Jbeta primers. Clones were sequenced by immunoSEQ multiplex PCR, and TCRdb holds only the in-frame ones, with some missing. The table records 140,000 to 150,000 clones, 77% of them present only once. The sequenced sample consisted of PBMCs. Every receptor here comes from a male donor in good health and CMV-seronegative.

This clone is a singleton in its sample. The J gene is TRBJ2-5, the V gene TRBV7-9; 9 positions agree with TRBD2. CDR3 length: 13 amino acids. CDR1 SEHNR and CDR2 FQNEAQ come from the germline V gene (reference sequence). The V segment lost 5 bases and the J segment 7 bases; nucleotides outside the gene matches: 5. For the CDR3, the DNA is TGTGCCAGCAGCCTGGGACTAGCTGGGACCCAGTACTTC. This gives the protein CASSLGLAGTQYF.

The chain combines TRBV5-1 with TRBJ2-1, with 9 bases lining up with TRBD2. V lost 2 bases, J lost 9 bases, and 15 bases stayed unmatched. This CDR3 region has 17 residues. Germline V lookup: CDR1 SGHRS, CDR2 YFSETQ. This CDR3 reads CASSFGGSPGAGGEQFF. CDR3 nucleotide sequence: TGCGCCAGCAGCTTCGGCGGCTCGCCGGGAGCGGGAGGTGAGCAGTTCTTC.

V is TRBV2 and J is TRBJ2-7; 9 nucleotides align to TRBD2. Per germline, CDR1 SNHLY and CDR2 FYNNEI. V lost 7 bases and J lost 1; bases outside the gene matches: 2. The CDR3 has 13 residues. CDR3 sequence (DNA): TGTGCCAGCACAAGCGGGAGGTCCTACGAGCAGTACTTC. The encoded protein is CASTSGRSYEQYF. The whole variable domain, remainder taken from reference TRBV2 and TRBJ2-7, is EPEVTQTPSHQVTQMGQEVILRCVPISNHLYFYWYRQILGQKVEFLVSFYNNEISEKSEIFDDQFSVERPDGSNFTLKIRSTKLEDSAMYFCASTSGRSYEQYFGPGTRLTVT.

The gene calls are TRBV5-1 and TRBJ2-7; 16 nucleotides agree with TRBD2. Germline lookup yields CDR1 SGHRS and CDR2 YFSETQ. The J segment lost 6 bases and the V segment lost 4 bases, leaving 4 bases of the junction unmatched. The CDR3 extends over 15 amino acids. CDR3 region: CASSRGLAGGGEQYF. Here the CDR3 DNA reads TGCGCCAGCAGCCGGGGACTAGCGGGGGGGGGCGAGCAGTACTTC.

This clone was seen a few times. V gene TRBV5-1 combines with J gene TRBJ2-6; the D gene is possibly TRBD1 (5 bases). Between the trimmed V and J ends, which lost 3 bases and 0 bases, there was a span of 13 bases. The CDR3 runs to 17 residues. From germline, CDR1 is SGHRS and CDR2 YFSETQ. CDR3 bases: TGCGCCAGCAGCTACAGGACCTCTAGCTCTGGGGCCAACGTCCTGACTTTC. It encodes CASSYRTSSSGANVLTF.

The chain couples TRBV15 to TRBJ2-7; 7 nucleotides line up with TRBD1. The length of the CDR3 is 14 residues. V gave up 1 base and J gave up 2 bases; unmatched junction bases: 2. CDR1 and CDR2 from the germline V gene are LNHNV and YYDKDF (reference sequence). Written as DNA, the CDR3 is TGTGCCACCAGCAGAGGACAGGGAACCTACGAGCAGTACTTC. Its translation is CATSRGQGTYEQYF.

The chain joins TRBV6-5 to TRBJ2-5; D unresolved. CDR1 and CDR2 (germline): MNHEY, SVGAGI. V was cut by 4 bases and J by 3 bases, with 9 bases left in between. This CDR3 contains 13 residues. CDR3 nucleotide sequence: TGTGCCAGCAGTTTGCGCCCTAAAGAGACCCAGTACTTC. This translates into CASSLRPKETQYF.

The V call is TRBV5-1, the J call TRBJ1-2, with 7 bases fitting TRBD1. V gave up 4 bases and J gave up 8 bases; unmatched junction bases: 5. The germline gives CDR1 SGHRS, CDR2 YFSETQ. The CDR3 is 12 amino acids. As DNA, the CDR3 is TGCGCCAGCAGCATAACAGGGGACGGCTACACCTTC. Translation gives CASSITGDGYTF.

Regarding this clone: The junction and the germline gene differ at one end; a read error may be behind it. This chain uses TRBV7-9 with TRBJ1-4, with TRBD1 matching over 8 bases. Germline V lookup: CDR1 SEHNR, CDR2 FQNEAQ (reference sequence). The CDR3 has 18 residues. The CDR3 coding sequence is TGTTCCAGCAGCGTTAACCTCAGGGGGCCTACAACTAATGAAAAACTGTTTTTT. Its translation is CSSSVNLRGPTTNEKLFF.

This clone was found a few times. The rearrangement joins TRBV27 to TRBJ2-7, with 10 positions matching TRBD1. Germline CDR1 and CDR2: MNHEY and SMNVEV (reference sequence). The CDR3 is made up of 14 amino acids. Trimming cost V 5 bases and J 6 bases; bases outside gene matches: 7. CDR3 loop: CASSPDRGRGEQYF. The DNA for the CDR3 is TGTGCCAGCAGTCCTGACAGGGGGCGGGGCGAGCAGTACTTC.

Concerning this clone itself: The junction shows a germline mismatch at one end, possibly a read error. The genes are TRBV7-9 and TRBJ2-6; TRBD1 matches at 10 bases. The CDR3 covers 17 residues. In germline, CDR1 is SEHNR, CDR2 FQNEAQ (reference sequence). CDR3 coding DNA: TGTGCCAGCAGCTTGGGACAGGGGCACTCTGGGGCCAACGGCCTGACTTTC. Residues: CASSLGQGHSGANGLTF.

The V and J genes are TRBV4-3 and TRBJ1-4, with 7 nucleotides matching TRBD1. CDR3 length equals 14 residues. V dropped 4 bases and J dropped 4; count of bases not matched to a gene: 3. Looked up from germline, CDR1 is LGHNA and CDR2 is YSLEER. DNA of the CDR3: TGCGCCAGCAGCCCCGGGACAGTTAATGAAAAACTGTTTTTT. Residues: CASSPGTVNEKLFF.

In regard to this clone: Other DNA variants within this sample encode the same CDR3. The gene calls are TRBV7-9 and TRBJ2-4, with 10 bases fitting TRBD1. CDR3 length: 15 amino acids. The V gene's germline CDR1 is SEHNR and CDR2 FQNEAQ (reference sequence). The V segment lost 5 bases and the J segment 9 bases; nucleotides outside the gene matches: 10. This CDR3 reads CASSPGQGVGGIQYF. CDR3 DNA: TGTGCCAGCAGCCCCGGACAGGGGGTCGGGGGCATTCAGTACTTC.

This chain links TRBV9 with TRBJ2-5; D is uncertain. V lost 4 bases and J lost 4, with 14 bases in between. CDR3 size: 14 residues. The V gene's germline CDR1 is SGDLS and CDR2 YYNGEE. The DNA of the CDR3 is TGTGCCAGCAGCTCCCCGGTTGGGCCAGAGACCCAGTACTTC. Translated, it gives CASSSPVGPETQYF.

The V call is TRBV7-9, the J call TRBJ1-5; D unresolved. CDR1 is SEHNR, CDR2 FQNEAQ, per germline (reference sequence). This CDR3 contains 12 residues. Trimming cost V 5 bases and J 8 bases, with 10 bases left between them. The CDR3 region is CASSPGTEPQHF. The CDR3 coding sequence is TGTGCCAGCAGCCCGGGTACGGAGCCCCAGCATTTT.

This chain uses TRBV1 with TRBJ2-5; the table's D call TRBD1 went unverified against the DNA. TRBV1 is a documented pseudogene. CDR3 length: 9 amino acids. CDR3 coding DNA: TGCACCAATCGACAGGGAGGGTACTTC. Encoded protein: CTNRQGGYF.

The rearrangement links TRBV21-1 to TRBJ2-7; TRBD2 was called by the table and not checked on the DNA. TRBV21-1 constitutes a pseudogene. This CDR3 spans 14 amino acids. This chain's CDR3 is CASSKGAGSYEQYF. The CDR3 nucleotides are TGTGCCAGCAGCAAAGGGGCGGGCTCCTACGAGCAGTACTTC.

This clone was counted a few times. CDR3 region: CASSHKAGGASSHEQFF. The CDR3 DNA is TGTGCCAGCAGTCACAAAGCAGGGGGCGCATCTTCCCATGAGCAGTTCTTC. V and J are TRBV28 and TRBJ2-1; 8 bases are a match to TRBD1. The V and J ends lost 5 bases and 8 bases, in that order; junction bases with no gene match: 17. This CDR3 contains 17 residues. The germline V gene has CDR1 MDHEN and CDR2 SYDVKM.

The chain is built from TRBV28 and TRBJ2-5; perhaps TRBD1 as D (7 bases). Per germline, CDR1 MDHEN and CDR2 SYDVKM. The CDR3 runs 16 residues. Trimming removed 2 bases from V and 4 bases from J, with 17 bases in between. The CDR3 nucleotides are TGTGCCAGCAGTTTAGGAGGCAGGGGGAGGCTAGAGACCCAGTACTTC. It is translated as CASSLGGRGRLETQYF.

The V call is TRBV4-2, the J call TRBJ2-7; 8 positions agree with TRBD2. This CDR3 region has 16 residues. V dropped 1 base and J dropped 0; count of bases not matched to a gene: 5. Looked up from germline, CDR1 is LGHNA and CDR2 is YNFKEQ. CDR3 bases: TGTGCCAGCAGCCAAGTAGCGGGGAGCCTCTCCTACGAGCAGTACTTC. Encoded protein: CASSQVAGSLSYEQYF.

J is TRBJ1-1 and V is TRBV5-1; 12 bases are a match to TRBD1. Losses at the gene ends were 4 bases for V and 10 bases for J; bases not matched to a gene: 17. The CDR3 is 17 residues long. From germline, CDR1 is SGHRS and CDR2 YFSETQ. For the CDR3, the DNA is TGCGCCAGCAGCCTATACTCCGGGACAGGGGGCCTGGAACCAGCTTTCTTT. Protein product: CASSLYSGTGGLEPAFF.

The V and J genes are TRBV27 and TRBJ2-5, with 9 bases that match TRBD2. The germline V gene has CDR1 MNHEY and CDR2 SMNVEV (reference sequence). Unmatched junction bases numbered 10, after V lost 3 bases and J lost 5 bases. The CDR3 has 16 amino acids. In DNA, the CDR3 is TGTGCCAGCAGTTTTGGGGTAGCGGGAGCCCGGGAGACCCAGTACTTC. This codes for CASSFGVAGARETQYF.

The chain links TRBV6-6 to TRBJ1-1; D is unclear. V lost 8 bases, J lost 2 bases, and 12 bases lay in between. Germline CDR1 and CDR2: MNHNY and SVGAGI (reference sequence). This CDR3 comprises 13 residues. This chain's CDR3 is CASRRVSNTEAFF. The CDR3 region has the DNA TGTGCCAGCCGCCGGGTTTCAAACACTGAAGCTTTCTTT.

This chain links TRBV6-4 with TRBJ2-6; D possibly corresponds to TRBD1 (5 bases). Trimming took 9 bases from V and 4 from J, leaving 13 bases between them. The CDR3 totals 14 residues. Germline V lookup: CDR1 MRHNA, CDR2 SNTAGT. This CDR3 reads CASKGALGANVLTF. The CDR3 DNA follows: TGTGCCAGTAAAGGGGCTCTGGGGGCCAACGTCCTGACTTTC.

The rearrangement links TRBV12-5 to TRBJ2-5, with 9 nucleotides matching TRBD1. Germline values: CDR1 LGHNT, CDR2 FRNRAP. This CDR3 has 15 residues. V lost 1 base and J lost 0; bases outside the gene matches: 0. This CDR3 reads CASGLGDRDQETQYF. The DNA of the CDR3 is TGTGCTAGTGGTTTGGGGGACAGGGACCAAGAGACCCAGTACTTC.

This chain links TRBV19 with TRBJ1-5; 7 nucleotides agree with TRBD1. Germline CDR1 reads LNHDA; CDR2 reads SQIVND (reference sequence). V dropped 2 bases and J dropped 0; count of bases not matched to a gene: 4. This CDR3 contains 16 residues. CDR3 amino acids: CASSILGTASNQPQHF. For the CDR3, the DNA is TGTGCCAGTAGTATATTAGGGACAGCTAGCAATCAGCCCCAGCATTTT.

The CDR3 DNA reads as TGTGCCAGCACCCCCGGGGGCGAGCAGTACTTC. Protein sequence: CASTPGGEQYF. The V and J genes are TRBV6-6 and TRBJ2-7; perhaps TRBD2 as D (6 bases). The V end lost 7 bases, the J end lost 6 bases, and 10 bases lay between the germline ends. CDR3 length: 11 residues. CDR1 MNHNY and CDR2 SVGAGI come from the germline V gene (reference sequence).

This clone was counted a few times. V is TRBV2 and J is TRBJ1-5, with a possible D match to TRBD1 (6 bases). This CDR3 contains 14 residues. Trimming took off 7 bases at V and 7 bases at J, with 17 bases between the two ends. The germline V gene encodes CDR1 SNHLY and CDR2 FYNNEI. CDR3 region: CASNRGGSGQPQHF. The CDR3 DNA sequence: TGTGCCAGCAATAGGGGGGGATCGGGACAGCCCCAGCATTTT. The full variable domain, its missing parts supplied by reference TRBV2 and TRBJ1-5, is EPEVTQTPSHQVTQMGQEVILRCVPISNHLYFYWYRQILGQKVEFLVSFYNNEISEKSEIFDDQFSVERPDGSNFTLKIRSTKLEDSAMYFCASNRGGSGQPQHFGDGTRLSIL.

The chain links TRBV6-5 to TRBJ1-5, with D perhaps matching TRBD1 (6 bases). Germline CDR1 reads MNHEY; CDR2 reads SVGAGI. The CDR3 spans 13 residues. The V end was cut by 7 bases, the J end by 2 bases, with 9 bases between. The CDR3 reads CASNGGGNQPQHF. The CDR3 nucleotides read TGTGCCAGCAATGGGGGCGGCAATCAGCCCCAGCATTTT.